Listed below are T cell receptor beta chains from one sample, sequenced in a study of T cells in Graves' hyperthyroidism and ophthalmopathy. In TCRdb, the multiplex PCR reads were re-called with MiXCR into one record per CDR3 protein. The sample records about 570,000 distinct CDR3 sequences, approximately 44% being singletons. The sample was peripheral blood or thyroid tissue (not recorded which). All receptors derive from an adult woman with Graves' disease, either hyperthyroidism or ophthalmopathy (not recorded which). Each CDR3 is given without its conserved first and last residue.

TRBV12-3/TRBV12-4 | ASSLGSPYEQY
TRBV4-1 | ATKAPGLADNTGELF
TRBV19 | ASSIGGDSYEQY
TRBV24-1 | ATSENTGDSPYGYT
TRBV10-3 | AISETGGLSYEQY
TRBV6-1 | ASTLPTGDPIQETQY
TRBV19 | ASSPRVGNTIY
TRBV7-9 | ASSPDKSYEQY
TRBV20-1 | SARVGTDNSPLH
TRBV7-9 | ASSLDGYSGANVLT
TRBV12-3/TRBV12-4 | ASSWPGGGESEKLF
TRBV7-2 | ASGLIRNSPLH
TRBV27 | ASSLSSSGGKNTGELF
TRBV11-2 | ASSQPPTNEKLF
TRBV7-9 | ASSSPYRVADAQY
TRBV7-9 | ASSPTGNRNSPLH
TRBV20-1 | SAYPGTGKVTEAF
TRBV7-8 | ASSRPGGTEAF